This TCR beta chain appears in the sequencing data of a study of brain T cells in children with intractable seizures. Study-level results: Only CDR3 sequence similarity suggested viral specificity, without known HCMV serostatus.

Only cases whose brain tissue showed the highest T cell transcript signatures were sequenced. Concerning this clone itself: Its antigen is still unknown.

The table came from immunoSEQ multiplex PCR; TCRdb's copy has only in-frame clones and leaves some out. The data show 50,000 to 75,000 clones, roughly 95% seen once. Trimming at V came to 2 bases and at J to 4 bases, leaving 3 bases not matched to a gene. CDR1 is SGDLS and CDR2 is YYNGEE in the germline V gene. The CDR3 covers 15 residues. The TCR originated in a boy younger than two with focal cortical dysplasia and intractable seizures. Sequencing used peripheral blood, obtained at surgery. The V gene is TRBV9, the J gene TRBJ1-6; 7 bases agree with TRBD1. The CDR3 here is CASSVTGTYNSPLHF. In DNA form, the CDR3 reads TGTGCCAGCAGCGTGACAGGGACTTATAATTCACCCCTCCACTTT. Full variable domain (missing parts from reference TRBV9 and TRBJ1-6): DSGVTQTPKHLITATGQRVTLRCSPRSGDLSVYWYQQSLDQGLQFLIQYYNGEERAKGNILERFSAQQFPDLHSELNLSSLELGDSALYFCASSVTGTYNSPLHFGNGTRLTVT.